The entry that follows covers one T cell receptor beta chain sequence. No antigen is known for it. The data were taken from a study of cytomegalovirus exposure and HLA in healthy donors. Germline CDR1 is SGHTA and CDR2 is FQGNSA. Trimming left V 3 bases short and J 6 bases short, with 5 bases between. The CDR3 contains 12 residues. The study's findings and limits: A later analysis linked a missense variant in DCLRE1C to the trimming of TCR beta V and J genes. Further analysis, carried out later, found HLA-associated TCR beta chains more clonally expanded than equally common other chains. Most subjects' HLA-A and HLA-B alleles were reportedly predicted from TCR beta sequences.

Primers: 60 Vbeta forward and 13 Jbeta reverse. Using immunoSEQ multiplex PCR, the repertoire was profiled, and TCRdb retains in-frame clones only, with some absent. Of 220,000 or so clones listed, about 74% are singletons. This receptor was obtained from a woman aged 25 to 39 in good health and CMV-seronegative. The V call is TRBV7-2, the J call TRBJ1-4; no reliable D call. Sequencing used PBMCs. The CDR3 DNA reads as TGTGCCAGCAGCTTTAGCTATGAAAAACTGTTTTTT. It codes for CASSFSYEKLFF.